The next 20 T cell receptor beta chains were all read from a single sample in a study of beta chain features in type 1 diabetes (dated by TCRdb to the late 2010s). What the authors observed across the whole study: In all four CD4+ subsets, TCRB CDR3 length was moderately but significantly shorter in type 1 diabetes patients.

These receptors' targets are unknown. Libraries were made using the immunoSEQ multiplex PCR assay. The High Capacity cDNA Reverse Transcription Kit was used to reverse transcribe all of the isolated RNA, meaning that expressed TCRB transcripts were what got sequenced. Drawn from immuneACCESS, this table holds only the in-frame rearrangements with V and J called that TCRdb kept. Clones are partly lost; checked studies trace under half to an unresolved V gene and leave the rest unexplained. Here the sample has around 240,000 clones; approximately 16% occur a single time. The ten largest clones add up to less than 0.09% of the sample. The source material was naive CD4+ T cells from blood. Reading the label with the study, this specimen's cell subset or site is: true naive CD4+ T cells. The source of these receptors is a man under 40 with type 1 diabetes.

The chain joins TRBV25-1 to TRBJ1-2, with D unclear. The CDR3 consists of 14 residues. Germline-derived CDR1 and CDR2 are MGHDK and SYGVNS. V dropped 0 bases and J dropped 9 bases, with 14 bases sitting between them. Written as DNA, the CDR3 is TGTGCCAGCAGTGAATATGGACCTCGTGTAAGCTACACCTTC. It yields the protein CASSEYGPRVSYTF.

The genes are TRBV29-1 and TRBJ1-2, with D uncertain. Trimming took off 4 bases at V and 2 bases at J, with 11 bases between the two ends. CDR3 length equals 13 residues. Germline assignment: CDR1 SQVTM and CDR2 ANQGSEA. CDR3: CSVVIQTNYGYTF. CDR3 DNA: TGCAGCGTTGTCATCCAGACCAACTATGGCTACACCTTC.

The chain joins TRBV7-9 to TRBJ2-5, with D maybe TRBD1 (5 bases). CDR3 length: 14 residues. CDR1 and CDR2 (germline): SEHNR, FQNEAQ (reference sequence). Between the trimmed V and J ends, which lost 2 bases and 3 bases, there was a span of 10 bases. CDR3 nucleotide sequence: TGTGCCAGCAGCTTACAGACAGAGAAAGAGACCCAGTACTTC. This codes for CASSLQTEKETQYF.

J is TRBJ2-1 and V is TRBV5-1; possible D gene TRBD1, 6 bases. CDR1 and CDR2 from the germline V gene are SGHRS and YFSETQ. Trimming cost V 0 bases and J 8 bases, with 15 bases left between them. CDR3 length: 15 amino acids. The CDR3 protein is CASSLASYRDDEQFF. The CDR3, as DNA: TGCGCCAGCAGCTTGGCCTCTTACAGGGATGATGAGCAGTTCTTC.

Only a few counts were recorded for this clone. The chain couples TRBV4-1 to TRBJ1-1, with a possible D match to TRBD1 (5 bases). Trimming took 2 bases from V and 7 from J, leaving 11 bases between them. The CDR3 totals 13 residues. Germline assignment: CDR1 MGHRA and CDR2 YSYEKL. This CDR3 reads CASSQPRQFEAFF. In DNA form, the CDR3 reads TGCGCCAGCAGCCAACCGCGACAGTTTGAAGCTTTCTTT.

This clone showed up just a few times. The chain couples TRBV7-6 to TRBJ1-2; 9 positions agree with TRBD1. The CDR3 loop spans 15 amino acids. The J segment lost 3 bases and the V segment lost 0 bases, leaving 2 bases of the junction unmatched. Looked up from germline, CDR1 is SGHVS and CDR2 is FNYEAQ. CDR3 residues: CASSLAGTGHYGYTF. DNA for the CDR3: TGTGCCAGCAGCTTAGCCGGGACAGGGCACTATGGCTACACCTTC.

This clone showed up just a few times. The chain joins TRBV30 to TRBJ1-4, with a weak D call TRBD1 (6 bases). Germline V gives CDR1 GTSNPN, CDR2 SVGIG (reference sequence). This CDR3 is 16 amino acids long. The V and J ends lost 3 bases and 4 bases respectively, with 18 bases between them. The CDR3 loop reads CAWSPGGGLHNEKLFF. In nucleotides, the CDR3 is TGTGCCTGGAGCCCCGGGGGCGGGCTGCATAATGAAAAACTGTTTTTT.

Points on this clone: This sample includes further DNA sequences coding for the same CDR3. This chain joins TRBV30 and TRBJ2-1; D not resolved. Trimming stripped 0 bases from V and 9 bases from J, with 6 bases between. Germline lookup yields CDR1 GTSNPN and CDR2 SVGIG (reference sequence). The CDR3 covers 11 residues. CDR3 sequence (DNA): TGTGCCTGGAGTGTGCGTGGTGAGCAGTTCTTC. Protein sequence: CAWSVRGEQFF.

This clone was seen only a few times. The chain recombines TRBV6-1 with TRBJ1-1; 7 nucleotides agree with TRBD1. The germline CDR1 and CDR2 sequences are MNHNS and SASEGT. The CDR3 totals 15 residues. V trimming: 5 bases; J trimming: 0 bases; junction bases outside the gene matches: 6. The CDR3 here is CASSPADRLNTEAFF. CDR3 in DNA: TGTGCCAGCAGTCCGGCGGACAGGCTGAACACTGAAGCTTTCTTT.

DNA for the CDR3: TGTGCCATCAGTGAGAGGGAGAGTTACAATGAGCAGTTCTTC. It encodes CAISERESYNEQFF. The V and J genes are TRBV10-3 and TRBJ2-1; D might be TRBD2 (5 bases). Trimming removed 2 bases at V and 4 bases at J, with 9 bases between. The CDR3 runs to 14 residues. Germline V gene lookup returns CDR1 ENHRY and CDR2 SYGVKD.

The chain employs TRBV6-5 and TRBJ2-1; TRBD2 matches at 13 bases. With V trimmed by 6 bases and J by 8 bases, 4 bases remained unmatched. From germline, CDR1 is MNHEY and CDR2 SVGAGI. CDR3 length equals 14 residues. The CDR3 region has the DNA TGTGCCAGCAGAGGACTAGCGGGAGTATATGAGCAGTTCTTC. Translated: CASRGLAGVYEQFF.

The V gene is TRBV9, the J gene TRBJ1-3, with unresolved D. The CDR3 length is 16 residues. The ends were cut back, 0 bases at V and 0 bases at J, with 10 bases in the middle. Germline CDR1 SGDLS, CDR2 YYNGEE. CDR3 protein: CASSVETGSSGNTIYF. The CDR3 nucleotides read TGTGCCAGCAGCGTAGAGACGGGGAGCTCTGGAAACACCATATATTTT.

The chain joins TRBV7-9 to TRBJ2-3; no clear D. The V and J ends lost 6 bases and 0 bases respectively, with 4 bases between them. The germline gives CDR1 SEHNR, CDR2 FQNEAQ (reference sequence). CDR3 size: 12 residues. The DNA for the CDR3 is TGTGCCAGCAGTGATAGCACAGATACGCAGTATTTT. Its protein product is CASSDSTDTQYF.

This clone occurred a few times. The chain uses TRBV7-2 and TRBJ2-3, with a weak D call TRBD1 (5 bases). Trimming took 3 bases from V and 4 from J, leaving 11 bases between them. This CDR3 spans 14 amino acids. CDR1 is SGHTA and CDR2 is FQGNSA in the germline V gene. CDR3 in amino acids: CASSFRAFADTQYF. Written as DNA, the CDR3 is TGTGCCAGCAGCTTCAGGGCTTTCGCAGATACGCAGTATTTT.

This clone appeared a few times. The chain employs TRBV19 and TRBJ1-4, with D maybe TRBD1 (6 bases). Germline V gene sequence: CDR1 LNHDA, CDR2 SQIVND (reference sequence). The CDR3 runs to 14 residues. The V gene lost 5 bases and the J gene lost 5 bases, with 12 bases spanning the gap. Written as DNA, the CDR3 is TGTGCCAGTAGTCTACAGGGCGGGAATGAAAAACTGTTTTTT. Translated, it gives CASSLQGGNEKLFF.

There are a few counts of this clone. This chain links TRBV30 with TRBJ1-4; D uncertain. Germline CDR1 GTSNPN, CDR2 SVGIG (reference sequence). The CDR3 runs to 12 residues. V shed 5 bases and J shed 4 bases, with 8 bases lying between them. The CDR3 loop reads CAWAGDNEKLFF. Here the CDR3 DNA reads TGTGCCTGGGCAGGAGATAATGAAAAACTGTTTTTT.

The chain joins TRBV7-2 to TRBJ2-2; D assignment may be TRBD1 or TRBD2 (5 bases each). CDR1 and CDR2 from the germline V gene are SGHTA and FQGNSA. V was clipped by 5 bases and J by 3 bases, with 10 bases between them. The CDR3 runs to 14 residues. For the CDR3, the DNA is TGTGCCAGCAGCCCCGGGACCCACACCGGGGAGCTGTTTTTT. Its protein product is CASSPGTHTGELFF.

This clone was seen only a few times. V gene TRBV7-2 combines with J gene TRBJ2-3; 12 nucleotides agree with TRBD2. Germline trimming cut 5 bases from V and 2 bases from J; bases unmatched to any gene: 2. Per germline, CDR1 SGHTA and CDR2 FQGNSA. This CDR3 comprises 15 residues. CDR3: CASSRTSGDTDTQYF. Written as DNA, the CDR3 is TGTGCCAGCAGCCGGACTAGCGGGGACACAGATACGCAGTATTTT.

This clone was counted only a few times. The chain employs TRBV9 and TRBJ1-2; tentative D call: TRBD1 (6 bases). The CDR3 consists of 13 residues. V was shortened by 3 bases and J by 4 bases, with 10 bases between the two germline ends. Germline CDR1 reads SGDLS; CDR2 reads YYNGEE. The CDR3 DNA is TGTGCCAGCAGCGCAGGGGCGGGCTATGGCTACACCTTC. Amino acid sequence: CASSAGAGYGYTF.

A word on this clone: The same CDR3 arises from other DNA sequences in this sample as well. This rearrangement joins TRBV30 to TRBJ2-3; a possible D gene is TRBD1 (6 bases). CDR1 GTSNPN and CDR2 SVGIG come from the germline V gene (reference sequence). CDR3 length: 11 residues. V lost 4 bases, J lost 4 bases, and 6 bases lay in between. The DNA of the CDR3 is TGTGCCTGGACAGGGGCAGATACGCAGTATTTT. Its protein product is CAWTGADTQYF.